This T cell receptor (beta chain) came from a study of CD8 T cells in Susac syndrome. A quantity of about 0.45 to 1 ug RNA underwent reverse transcription using random hexamers. TCRdb passed the immunoSEQ multiplex PCR reads through MiXCR, listing each CDR3 protein once. The table lists about 200,000 distinct CDR3 sequences, approximately 95% of them singletons. J gave up 6 bases and V 5 bases, and 8 bases lay outside the gene matches. Germline values: CDR1 SNHLY, CDR2 FYNNEI. The CDR3 is 14 amino acids. CD8+ and CD4+ blood T cells underwent TCR beta sequencing. The TCR comes from a human donor with multiple sclerosis. Sequenced material: CD4+ T cells from PBMCs. The chain is built from TRBV2 and TRBJ1-2; TRBD1 agrees at 8 bases. CDR3 coding DNA: TGTGCCAGCAGTAGGGACAGGACATCAGATGGCTACACCTTC. This translates into CASSRDRTSDGYTF.